Listed here are 16 T cell receptor beta chains from one sample, sequenced in a study of blood T cells in healthy people across ages. It was with a sample-barcoded 5' primer and a J-beta primer mix that a second PCR of about 7 to 12 cycles was run. TCRdb reprocessed the 5' RACE reads with MiXCR, giving one entry per CDR3 protein. This sample has 550,000 to 750,000 distinct CDR3 sequences, with around a fifth found just once. Sequenced sample: blood. The origin of the receptors is an older man in good health.

This chain uses TRBV9 with TRBJ2-5, with no clear D. V was cut by 1 base and J by 0 bases, with 7 bases left in between. The germline V gene encodes CDR1 SGDLS and CDR2 YYNGEE. The CDR3 spans 14 residues. The DNA for the CDR3 is TGTGCCAGCAGCGTATTTGACTACCAAGAGACCCAGTACTTC. It codes for CASSVFDYQETQYF.

DNA of the CDR3: TGTGCCAGCAGTGAATCGCCTAGCGGGAGATACTACGAGCAGTACTTC. Its protein is CASSESPSGRYYEQYF. This chain connects TRBV25-1 to TRBJ2-7, with 10 positions matching TRBD2. Germline CDR1 is MGHDK and CDR2 is SYGVNS. Losses at the gene ends were 1 base for V and 3 bases for J; bases not matched to a gene: 6. CDR3 size: 16 residues.

In this sample, this clonotype turned up many times. The V gene is TRBV7-3, the J gene TRBJ1-1; no firm D call. This CDR3 region has 15 residues. Germline loops: CDR1 SGHTA, CDR2 FQGTGA. Between the trimmed V and J ends, which lost 5 bases and 1 base, there was a span of 14 bases. CDR3 residues: CASSRSVVGNTEAFF. For the CDR3, the DNA is TGTGCCAGCAGCCGATCGGTAGTAGGGAACACTGAAGCTTTCTTT.

This clonotype was seen a few times. This sequence joins TRBV20-1 and TRBJ1-4; possibly TRBD1 for D (6 bases). The CDR3 is made up of 15 amino acids. Germline V gene lookup returns CDR1 DFQATT and CDR2 SNEGSKA (reference sequence). The V gene lost 6 bases and the J gene lost 3 bases, with 17 bases spanning the gap. Here the CDR3 reads CSASWGGAANEKLFF. The DNA of the CDR3 is TGCAGTGCCTCGTGGGGGGGGGCGGCTAATGAAAAACTGTTTTTT.

There are a few counts of this clonotype. The chain employs TRBV7-2 and TRBJ1-2; the D gene is possibly TRBD1 (5 bases). The CDR3 is 15 residues long. Germline loops: CDR1 SGHTA, CDR2 FQGNSA. Trimming removed 7 bases at V and 4 bases at J, with 19 bases between. DNA of the CDR3: TGTGCCAGCAACCACCGGGGGGTTCTTAGCTATGGCTACACCTTC. Protein sequence: CASNHRGVLSYGYTF.

The chain employs TRBV6-6 and TRBJ1-5, with 7 bases identical to TRBD1. CDR1 and CDR2 from the germline V gene are MNHNY and SVGAGI (reference sequence). The CDR3 totals 15 residues. V shed 5 bases and J 2 bases; nucleotides not matched to a gene: 6. The CDR3 region has the DNA TGTGCCAGCAGTCCTAACAGGGGCGGCAATCAGCCCCAGCATTTT. This translates into CASSPNRGGNQPQHF.

This clonotype has a handful of counts. This chain joins TRBV5-1 and TRBJ2-6; weak D call: TRBD2 (5 bases). This CDR3 is 16 amino acids long. Germline lookup yields CDR1 SGHRS and CDR2 YFSETQ. With 3 bases removed from V and 0 bases from J, the gap between germline ends came to 10 bases. In nucleotides, the CDR3 is TGCGCCAGCAGCTCGGACCGGGGCTCTGGGGCCAACGTCCTGACTTTC. As protein: CASSSDRGSGANVLTF.

In DNA, the CDR3 is TGTGCCAGCAGTTCCCCCACCGGGACAGGGATGAATGAGCAGTTCTTC. Translated, it gives CASSSPTGTGMNEQFF. The J gene is TRBJ2-1, the V gene TRBV28; 9 positions agree with TRBD1. CDR1 and CDR2 (germline): MDHEN, SYDVKM. CDR3 length: 16 residues. The J segment lost 7 bases and the V segment lost 4 bases, leaving 11 bases of the junction unmatched.

Note on this clonotype: A read error may account for a junction end that differs from germline. The chain employs TRBV4-2 and TRBJ1-1; TRBD1 might be the D (6 bases). CDR1 LGHNA and CDR2 YNFKEQ come from the germline V gene. CDR3 length equals 18 residues. DNA of the CDR3: TGTGCCAGCAGCCAGCTGGGGGGGGCGAAGGAGATGAACACTGAAGCCTTCTTT. This sequence encodes CASSQLGGAKEMNTEAFF.

This clonotype appeared many times. The chain is built from TRBV20-1 and TRBJ2-3, with D unresolved. Between the trimmed V and J ends, which lost 0 bases and 1 base, there was a span of 8 bases. The CDR3 runs 14 residues. The V gene's germline CDR1 is DFQATT and CDR2 SNEGSKA (reference sequence). CDR3 in amino acids: CSARDPSGTDTQYF. In nucleotides, the CDR3 is TGCAGTGCTAGAGATCCCAGCGGCACAGATACGCAGTATTTT.

The V call is TRBV15, the J call TRBJ2-1; unclear D gene. Germline assignment: CDR1 LNHNV and CDR2 YYDKDF (reference sequence). Trimming stripped 3 bases from V and 0 bases from J, with 9 bases between. This CDR3 has 15 residues. The chain's CDR3 is CATSSSVNSYNEQFF. The CDR3 DNA follows: TGTGCCACCAGCAGCTCAGTGAACTCCTACAATGAGCAGTTCTTC.

This chain joins TRBV2 and TRBJ2-5, with D perhaps assigned TRBD1 or TRBD2 (5 bases each). The closer fit of TRBJ2-1 to the DNA end suggests the J call may be wrong. CDR1 SNHLY and CDR2 FYNNEI come from the germline V gene. The CDR3 loop spans 14 amino acids. The CDR3 loop is CATGNGAGINEQFF. As DNA, the CDR3 is TGTGCCACCGGAAACGGGGCAGGGATAAATGAGCAGTTCTTC.

This clonotype was observed many times. V gene TRBV29-1 combines with J gene TRBJ2-1; 14 bases align to TRBD2. J lost 3 bases, V lost 2 bases, and 3 bases had no gene match. Germline V gene lookup returns CDR1 SQVTM and CDR2 ANQGSEA. This CDR3 is built from 16 residues. The CDR3 is CSVEKGTSGSYNEQFF. CDR3 sequence (DNA): TGCAGCGTTGAAAAGGGGACTAGCGGGAGCTACAATGAGCAGTTCTTC.

V and J are TRBV24-1 and TRBJ2-5; perhaps TRBD1 as D (6 bases). CDR1 is KGHDR and CDR2 is SFDVKD in the germline V gene. V lost 3 bases, J lost 2 bases, and 12 bases lay in between. The CDR3 loop spans 15 amino acids. This CDR3 is CATSDTQQGQETQYF. CDR3 coding DNA: TGTGCCACCAGTGATACACAACAGGGTCAAGAGACCCAGTACTTC.

The table lists this clonotype with many counts. The chain recombines TRBV18 with TRBJ2-5; D unclear. Germline assignment: CDR1 KGHSH and CDR2 LQKENI. There are 12 residues in the CDR3. V lost 8 bases, J lost 4 bases, and 11 bases lay in between. Here the CDR3 reads CASSPGRETQYF. DNA of the CDR3: TGTGCCAGCAGCCCAGGAAGAGAGACCCAGTACTTC.

This chain connects TRBV12-3 or TRBV12-4 to TRBJ2-3; 9 nucleotides align to TRBD1. V shed 8 bases and J 7 bases; nucleotides not matched to a gene: 7. The CDR3 is 13 residues long. CDR3 DNA: TGTGCCAGCCAGGACAGGGGCTGGTATACGCAGTATTTT. Translation gives CASQDRGWYTQYF.